The next 14 T cell receptor beta chains were all read from a single sample in a study of beta chain features in type 1 diabetes. Every bit of the isolated RNA underwent reverse transcription, so sequencing read expressed TCRB transcripts. Repertoires were generated with immunoSEQ multiplex PCR, while TCRdb's copy carries only in-frame clones and drops some. The sample has 680,000 or so clones, around 16% seen once. The sequencing input was naive CD4+ T cells from blood. The receptors were sampled from a man aged 18 to 35 in good health.

The sample holds a few counts of this clone. The chain recombines TRBV9 with TRBJ2-5; maybe TRBD2 (5 bases). Germline V lookup: CDR1 SGDLS, CDR2 YYNGEE. The CDR3 is 14 amino acids. V dropped 0 bases and J dropped 4 bases, with 10 bases sitting between them. CDR3 sequence: CASSVGPSSETQYF. The CDR3 bases are TGTGCCAGCAGCGTAGGGCCTAGCTCAGAGACCCAGTACTTC. The entire variable domain, with the rest obtained from reference TRBV9 and TRBJ2-5, is as follows: DSGVTQTPKHLITATGQRVTLRCSPRSGDLSVYWYQQSLDQGLQFLIQYYNGEERAKGNILERFSAQQFPDLHSELNLSSLELGDSALYFCASSVGPSSETQYFGPGTRLLVL.

The CDR3, as DNA: TGTGCCAGCAGTCAACGAGGACGGTACGGAGAGACCCAGTACTTC. Protein product: CASSQRGRYGETQYF. The gene calls are TRBV27 and TRBJ2-5; D uncertain. The V gene's germline CDR1 is MNHEY and CDR2 SMNVEV (reference sequence). V was trimmed by 5 bases and J by 4 bases, leaving 17 bases between them. The CDR3 has 15 residues.

This clone turned up a few times. This sequence joins TRBV14 and TRBJ1-1; no firm D call. V lost 2 bases and J 0 bases, leaving 7 bases between the germline ends. This CDR3 contains 14 residues. Germline CDR1 and CDR2: SGHDN and FVKESK. The CDR3 spells CASSQTYLNTEAFF. CDR3 nucleotides: TGTGCCAGCAGCCAAACCTACTTGAACACTGAAGCTTTCTTT.

This clone has just a few counts. This CDR3 is CASSMRRDNEQFF. In DNA form, the CDR3 reads TGTGCCAGCAGCATGCGACGGGACAATGAGCAGTTCTTC. This chain links TRBV5-4 with TRBJ2-1; no clear D. Looked up from germline, CDR1 is SGHNT and CDR2 is YYREEE (reference sequence). The CDR3 runs 13 residues. The V end lost 4 bases, the J end lost 5 bases, and 10 bases lay between the germline ends.

V is TRBV5-6 and J is TRBJ1-2; unclear D gene. Trimming cost V 0 bases and J 2 bases, with 5 bases left between them. This CDR3 is 13 amino acids long. CDR1 and CDR2 (germline): SGHDT, YYEEEE. The CDR3 nucleotides are TGTGCCAGCAGCTTGGAGAGAAACTATGGCTACACCTTC. Translating gives CASSLERNYGYTF.

This chain connects TRBV28 to TRBJ1-2, with 8 bases identical to TRBD1. The V segment lost 4 bases and the J segment 7 bases; nucleotides outside the gene matches: 8. This CDR3 region has 14 residues. Germline CDR1 and CDR2: MDHEN and SYDVKM. In DNA form, the CDR3 reads TGTGCCAGCAGTTCCGGACAGGACAGGGTTGGCTACACCTTC. Protein: CASSSGQDRVGYTF.

This clone was seen more than once but under ten times. J is TRBJ2-3 and V is TRBV10-3, with TRBD2 identical over 13 bases. This CDR3 spans 14 amino acids. V was pared by 9 bases and J by 4 bases, with 4 bases of the junction left unmatched. Per the germline V gene, CDR1 is ENHRY and CDR2 is SYGVKD. This chain's CDR3 is CAMQTSGGPDTQYF. The CDR3 DNA sequence: TGTGCCATGCAGACTAGCGGGGGGCCAGATACGCAGTATTTT.

The chain carries TRBV2 and TRBJ2-2; TRBD2 matches 11 bases. Germline CDR1 reads SNHLY; CDR2 reads FYNNEI. This CDR3 contains 18 residues. J lost 4 bases, V lost 6 bases, and 13 bases had no gene match. The CDR3 nucleotides are TGTGCCAGCAGGGACTCTAGCGGGGGGTCCGCGAGCACCGGGGAGCTGTTTTTT. This encodes CASRDSSGGSASTGELFF.

This clone was observed a handful of times. The chain couples TRBV7-9 to TRBJ1-5; 8 bases match TRBD1. Per the germline V gene, CDR1 is SEHNR and CDR2 is FQNEAQ (reference sequence). The trim removed 5 bases at V and 6 bases at J, leaving 6 bases unmatched. CDR3 length: 14 amino acids. CDR3 residues: CASSLDRGGQPQHF. CDR3 in DNA: TGTGCCAGCAGCCTCGACAGGGGAGGTCAGCCCCAGCATTTT.

A few counts support this clone. The chain uses TRBV4-2 and TRBJ2-5; D gene unclear. V lost 0 bases, J lost 5 bases, and 13 bases lay in between. The germline V gene encodes CDR1 LGHNA and CDR2 YNFKEQ. The CDR3 loop spans 15 amino acids. The CDR3, as DNA: TGTGCCAGCAGCCAAGAATACGGTGAGAGGGAGACCCAGTACTTC. It specifies CASSQEYGERETQYF.

The V gene is TRBV7-9, the J gene TRBJ2-7; D unclear. V lost 1 base, J lost 10 bases, and 8 bases lay in between. The germline gives CDR1 SEHNR, CDR2 FQNEAQ (reference sequence). This CDR3 has 11 residues. The CDR3 sequence: CASSLERPQYF. As DNA, the CDR3 is TGTGCCAGCAGCTTAGAACGTCCACAGTACTTC.

V usage is TRBV7-9 and J usage is TRBJ1-6; 7 nucleotides line up with TRBD1. This CDR3 comprises 15 residues. The germline CDR1 and CDR2 sequences are SEHNR and FQNEAQ (reference sequence). Unmatched junction bases numbered 6, after V lost 3 bases and J lost 7 bases. The chain's CDR3 is CASSFRQGGNSPLHF. The CDR3 DNA sequence: TGTGCCAGCAGCTTCCGCCAGGGGGGCAATTCACCCCTCCACTTT.

This clone was counted only a few times. The V gene is TRBV30, the J gene TRBJ1-2; D is undetermined. Germline V gene sequence: CDR1 GTSNPN, CDR2 SVGIG (reference sequence). CDR3 length equals 11 residues. Trimming cost V 7 bases and J 6 bases, with 12 bases left between them. CDR3 region: CALERADGYTF. CDR3 in DNA: TGTGCCTTAGAAAGGGCGGATGGCTACACCTTC.

This chain uses TRBV5-1 with TRBJ1-2; D is ambiguous. Germline-derived CDR1 and CDR2 are SGHRS and YFSETQ. This CDR3 has 14 amino acids. Trimming left V 6 bases short and J 5 bases short, with 17 bases between. CDR3 amino acids: CASKQSEGSYGYTF. CDR3 in DNA: TGCGCCAGCAAACAATCTGAAGGATCTTATGGCTACACCTTC.